A selection of T cell receptor beta chains follows, all from one sample in a study of cytomegalovirus exposure and HLA in healthy donors. TCRdb's copy holds only in-frame clones and misses some; the assay was immunoSEQ multiplex PCR. The sample yields about 110,000 clones, approximately 67% seen once. Sequencing was carried out using PBMCs. These TCRs come from a man between 18 and 29 years old in good health and CMV-seropositive. CDR3s include the opening cysteine and the closing phenylalanine or tryptophan. The D gene is left open where the match is weak. Part of the rows lack a size; the others show once, few, many or a class for expanded clones.

J gene	V gene	D gene	clone size	CDR3 DNA	CDR3 protein
TRBJ2-3	TRBV7-2	TRBD2	.	TGTGCCAGCAGCTTAAGGCGGGGGGCGGATACGCAGTATTTT	CASSLRRGADTQYF
TRBJ2-3	TRBV5-6	.	few	TGTGCCAGCAGCCTGGGAGGCCTCACAGATACGCAGTATTTT	CASSLGGLTDTQYF
TRBJ1-4	TRBV18	.	.	TGTGCCAGCTCACGAGGAACCCTAAATGAAAAACTGTTTTTT	CASSRGTLNEKLFF
TRBJ1-2	TRBV21-1	.	.	TGTGCCAGCAGCAAAGGCTCGACTCTTAACTATGGCTACACCTTC	CASSKGSTLNYGYTF
TRBJ1-6	TRBV7-2	TRBD1	.	TGTGCCAGCAGCTTTGCAGGGGGAAGTAATTCACCCCTCCACTTT	CASSFAGGSNSPLHF
TRBJ1-2	TRBV5-5	TRBD1	many	TGTGCCAGCAGCTTGAGGCTTACAGGGGGGCTTACTAACTATGGCTACACCTTC	CASSLRLTGGLTNYGYTF
TRBJ1-1	TRBV18	.	.	TGTGCCAGCTCCCTAGTGGGGAGGAACACTGAAGCTTTCTTT	CASSLVGRNTEAFF
TRBJ1-3	TRBV5-6	.	.	TGTGCCAGCAGCGGGGCGCATCCCGGAGGAAACACCATATATTTT	CASSGAHPGGNTIYF
TRBJ2-2	TRBV7-2	.	.	TGTGCCAGCAACCGACAAAGGACCGGGGAGCTGTTTTTT	CASNRQRTGELFF
TRBJ1-5	TRBV6-1	.	.	TGTGCCAGCAGCCAGGACTGGCAGCCCCAGCATTTT	CASSQDWQPQHF
TRBJ2-3	TRBV7-2	.	.	TGTGCCAGCAGCTTAGTACAAGGGCCAGCGGGCCTCACAGATACGCAGTATTTT	CASSLVQGPAGLTDTQYF
TRBJ2-1	TRBV15	TRBD1	.	TGTGCCACCAGCAGACGACAGGGGTTGGAGCAGTTCTTC	CATSRRQGLEQFF
TRBJ2-4	TRBV19	.	.	TGTGCCAGTAGTATCACACAGGGAACCCTGGCCAAAAACATTCAGTACTTC	CASSITQGTLAKNIQYF
TRBJ2-1	TRBV29-1	.	.	TGCAGCGTTGAAGACCCGGGGGGACAGGACACCTACAATGAGCAGTTCTTC	CSVEDPGGQDTYNEQFF
TRBJ1-3	TRBV19	.	few	TGTGCCAGTAGTATCGGTTGGGGCGCTGGAAACACCATATATTTT	CASSIGWGAGNTIYF
TRBJ2-5	TRBV30	TRBD2	.	TGTGCCTGGACCCGGTCTCGGATGGGGGGGGAGACCCAGTACTTC	CAWTRSRMGGETQYF
TRBJ2-4	TRBV5-1	.	.	TGCGCCAGCAGCCCAGATCCGGGGGTGGCCAAAAACATTCAGTACTTC	CASSPDPGVAKNIQYF
TRBJ1-6	TRBV6-5	.	.	TGTGCCAGCACCCACCTAGGGGTTGATAATTCACCCCTCCACTTT	CASTHLGVDNSPLHF
TRBJ1-2	TRBV14	TRBD1	.	TGTGCCAGCAGCCAGGACAGGGGCCTGCTTAGTGGCTACACCTTC	CASSQDRGLLSGYTF
TRBJ2-3	TRBV9	TRBD2	.	TGTGCCAGCAGCGGACGCCGCGCCGGGGGGGATACGCAGTATTTT	CASSGRRAGGDTQYF
TRBJ1-2	TRBV5-6	.	.	TGTGCCAGCAGCACCGCTGGACAGCCCTCCTATGGCTACACCTTC	CASSTAGQPSYGYTF
TRBJ2-5	TRBV18	.	once	TGTGCCAGCTCACCAAGTTTGCTCGGGCAAGAGACCCAGTACTTC	CASSPSLLGQETQYF
TRBJ1-5	TRBV2	.	few	TGTGCCAGCAGTGAAGGGGACACTTATAGCAATCAGCCCCAGCATTTT	CASSEGDTYSNQPQHF
TRBJ2-1	TRBV29-1	TRBD2	once	TGCAGCGTTGTAGCGGGGGGGGACAAGGATGAGCAGTTCTTC	CSVVAGGDKDEQFF
TRBJ1-1	TRBV19	.	few	TGTGCCAGTAGTATACAGGGGTTTGGGAACACTGAAGCTTTCTTT	CASSIQGFGNTEAFF
TRBJ1-1	TRBV18	.	few	TGTGCCAGCCTCGGGGACATGAACACTGAAGCTTTCTTT	CASLGDMNTEAFF
TRBJ1-5	TRBV6-1	.	.	TGTGCCAGCAGTGTCTTAACCGGGACATCAAATCAGCCCCAGCATTTT	CASSVLTGTSNQPQHF
TRBJ1-6	TRBV2	TRBD1	.	TGTGCCAGCAGTTTACAGGGGGCAAAGGTCCACTTT	CASSLQGAKVHF
TRBJ1-2	TRBV15	TRBD1	.	TGTGCCACCAGCAGAGTCGGACAGGGTAGCAATGGCTACACCTTC	CATSRVGQGSNGYTF
TRBJ2-7	TRBV5-5	TRBD2	few	TGTGCCAGCAGCTGGGGGACTAGCGGGACCTACGAGCAGTACTTC	CASSWGTSGTYEQYF
TRBJ2-7	TRBV27	.	.	TGTGCCAGCAGTTTCCGGGATGTGGCAGGGGCGCGTTCCTCCGAGCAGTACTTC	CASSFRDVAGARSSEQYF
TRBJ2-5	TRBV5-4	.	few	TGTGCCAGCAGCTTGCCCGCGGGGCCCCAGGCGGAGACCCAGTACTTC	CASSLPAGPQAETQYF
TRBJ2-5	TRBV28	TRBD2	.	TGTGCCAGCAGTTTAGGGCTAGCGGGGGACCTACTGGGGACCCAGTACTTC	CASSLGLAGDLLGTQYF
TRBJ1-1	TRBV10-3	.	once	TGTGCCATGAGACCGGATTTGACAGGGAACACTGAAGCTTTCTTT	CAMRPDLTGNTEAFF
TRBJ2-1	TRBV19	TRBD2	.	TGTGCCAGTAGTATAGATCTGGCGGGGGGGCCATGGGAGCAGTTCTTC	CASSIDLAGGPWEQFF